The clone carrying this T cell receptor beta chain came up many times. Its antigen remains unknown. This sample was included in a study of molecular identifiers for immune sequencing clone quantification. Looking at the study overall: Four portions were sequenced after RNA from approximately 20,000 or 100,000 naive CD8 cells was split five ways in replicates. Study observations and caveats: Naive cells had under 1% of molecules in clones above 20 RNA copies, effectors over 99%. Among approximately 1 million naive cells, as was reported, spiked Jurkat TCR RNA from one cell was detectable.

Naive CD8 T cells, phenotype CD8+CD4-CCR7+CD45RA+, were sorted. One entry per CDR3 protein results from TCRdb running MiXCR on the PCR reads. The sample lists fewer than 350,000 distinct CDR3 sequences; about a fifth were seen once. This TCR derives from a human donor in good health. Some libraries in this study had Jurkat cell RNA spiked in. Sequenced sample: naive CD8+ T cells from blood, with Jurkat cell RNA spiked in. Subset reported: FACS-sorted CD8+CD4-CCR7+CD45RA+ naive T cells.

CDR3 sequence reads: CASSWGFGWGQTYEQYF. CDR3 coding DNA: TGTGCCAGCAGCTGGGGGTTTGGTTGGGGGCAAACCTACGAGCAGTACTTC. The J gene is TRBJ2-7, the V gene TRBV7-9, with a possible D match to TRBD1 (6 bases). This CDR3 contains 17 residues. The V gene lost 4 bases and the J gene lost 2 bases, with 21 bases spanning the gap. Germline V gives CDR1 SEHNR, CDR2 FQNEAQ (reference sequence). The variable domain in full, completed from reference TRBV7-9 and TRBJ2-7, reads DTGVSQNPRHKITKRGQNVTFRCDPISEHNRLYWYRQTLGQGPEFLTYFQNEAQLEKSRLLSDRFSAERPKGSFSTLEIQRTEQGDSAMYLCASSWGFGWGQTYEQYFGPGTRLTVT.